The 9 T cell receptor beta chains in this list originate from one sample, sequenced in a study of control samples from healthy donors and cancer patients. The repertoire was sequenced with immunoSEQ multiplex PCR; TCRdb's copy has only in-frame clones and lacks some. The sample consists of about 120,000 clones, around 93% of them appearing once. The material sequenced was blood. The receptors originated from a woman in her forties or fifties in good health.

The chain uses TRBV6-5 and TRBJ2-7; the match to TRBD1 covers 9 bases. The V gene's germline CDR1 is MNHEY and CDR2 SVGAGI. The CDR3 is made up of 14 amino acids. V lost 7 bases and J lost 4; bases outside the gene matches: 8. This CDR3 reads CASTSPGQGYEQYF. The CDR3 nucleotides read TGTGCCAGCACTTCTCCGGGACAGGGTTACGAGCAGTACTTC.

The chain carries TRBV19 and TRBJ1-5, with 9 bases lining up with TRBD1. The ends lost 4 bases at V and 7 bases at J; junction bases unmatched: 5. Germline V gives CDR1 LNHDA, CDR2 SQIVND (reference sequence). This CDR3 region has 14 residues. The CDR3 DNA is TGTGCCAGTAGTAAAACAGGGGGCGGGCAGCCCCAGCATTTT. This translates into CASSKTGGGQPQHF.

CDR3 DNA sequence: TGTGCCAGCAGCGACGGAACCTACAATGAGCAGTTCTTC. Its translation is CASSDGTYNEQFF. This chain connects TRBV9 to TRBJ2-1; the D is unclear. V dropped 3 bases and J dropped 2 bases, with 6 bases sitting between them. The CDR3 is 13 amino acids. Germline CDR1 is SGDLS and CDR2 is YYNGEE.

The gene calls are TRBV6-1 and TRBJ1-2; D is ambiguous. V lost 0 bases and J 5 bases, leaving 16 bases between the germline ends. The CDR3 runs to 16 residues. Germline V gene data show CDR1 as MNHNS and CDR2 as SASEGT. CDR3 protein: CASSEAQPTTTYGYTF. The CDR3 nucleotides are TGTGCCAGCAGTGAAGCGCAGCCTACAACCACTTATGGCTACACCTTC.

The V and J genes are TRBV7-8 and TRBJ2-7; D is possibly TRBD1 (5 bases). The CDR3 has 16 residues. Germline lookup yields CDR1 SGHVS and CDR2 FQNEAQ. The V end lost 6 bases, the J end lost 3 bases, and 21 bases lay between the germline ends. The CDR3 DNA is TGTGCCAGCAGTAGCTCAGGGTTCTTATCTGGCTACGAGCAGTACTTC. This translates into CASSSSGFLSGYEQYF.

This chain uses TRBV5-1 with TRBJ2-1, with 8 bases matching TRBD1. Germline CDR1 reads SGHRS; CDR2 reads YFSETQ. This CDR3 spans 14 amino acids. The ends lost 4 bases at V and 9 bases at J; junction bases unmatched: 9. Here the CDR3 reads CASSPGQGRGEQFF. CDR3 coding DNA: TGCGCCAGCAGCCCAGGACAGGGTCGAGGTGAGCAGTTCTTC.

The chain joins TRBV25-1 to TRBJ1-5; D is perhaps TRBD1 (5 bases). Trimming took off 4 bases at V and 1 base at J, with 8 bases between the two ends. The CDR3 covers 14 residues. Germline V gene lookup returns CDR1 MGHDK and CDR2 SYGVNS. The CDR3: CASSVGASNQPQHF. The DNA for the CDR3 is TGTGCCAGCAGTGTAGGGGCGAGCAATCAGCCCCAGCATTTT.

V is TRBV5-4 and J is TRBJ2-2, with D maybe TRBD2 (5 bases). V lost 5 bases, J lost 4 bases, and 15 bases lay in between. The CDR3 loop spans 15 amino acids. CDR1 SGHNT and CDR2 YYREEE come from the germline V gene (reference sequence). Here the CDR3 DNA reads TGTGCCAGCAGTTGGACTGACTTCACCACCGGGGAGCTGTTTTTT. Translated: CASSWTDFTTGELFF.

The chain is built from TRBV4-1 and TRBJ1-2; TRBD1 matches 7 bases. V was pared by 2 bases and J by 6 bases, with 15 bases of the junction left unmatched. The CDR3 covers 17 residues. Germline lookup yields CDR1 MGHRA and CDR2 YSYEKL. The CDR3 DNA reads TGCGCCAGCAGCCAACCGATGACAGGGTCGGGTGGGAATGGCTACACCTTC. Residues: CASSQPMTGSGGNGYTF.